The TCR beta chain under discussion was sequenced for a study of blood T cells in healthy people across ages. As for the study in general: About one barcoded beta molecule per two T cells was captured by template switching.

Using a J-beta primer mix together with a sample-barcoded 5' primer, a second PCR was run for roughly 7 to 12 cycles. Every molecule of cDNA carried a tag from a template-switch adaptor with 12 random nucleotides. TCRdb re-called the 5' RACE reads with MiXCR, one entry per CDR3 protein. The table includes hundreds of thousands of distinct CDR3 sequences, 58% detected once. The germline CDR1 and CDR2 sequences are SGHTA and FQGTGA. The CDR3 sequence is 17 residues long. Trimming cost V 3 bases and J 4 bases, with 19 bases left between them. As to this clonotype: Its specificity is not known.

General observations from the study: A strong correlation was seen between TCR beta diversity and naive T cell percentage. Older age went with lower TCR beta diversity per million T cells, in a roughly linear way.

What was sequenced was blood. The gene calls are TRBV7-3 and TRBJ2-1; D may be TRBD2 (6 bases). This sequence was found in a man aged 25-45 years in good health. The CDR3 sequence is CASSFSRPGGYYNEQFF. The CDR3 DNA follows: TGTGCCAGCAGCTTTAGCCGACCAGGAGGGTATTACAATGAGCAGTTCTTC.